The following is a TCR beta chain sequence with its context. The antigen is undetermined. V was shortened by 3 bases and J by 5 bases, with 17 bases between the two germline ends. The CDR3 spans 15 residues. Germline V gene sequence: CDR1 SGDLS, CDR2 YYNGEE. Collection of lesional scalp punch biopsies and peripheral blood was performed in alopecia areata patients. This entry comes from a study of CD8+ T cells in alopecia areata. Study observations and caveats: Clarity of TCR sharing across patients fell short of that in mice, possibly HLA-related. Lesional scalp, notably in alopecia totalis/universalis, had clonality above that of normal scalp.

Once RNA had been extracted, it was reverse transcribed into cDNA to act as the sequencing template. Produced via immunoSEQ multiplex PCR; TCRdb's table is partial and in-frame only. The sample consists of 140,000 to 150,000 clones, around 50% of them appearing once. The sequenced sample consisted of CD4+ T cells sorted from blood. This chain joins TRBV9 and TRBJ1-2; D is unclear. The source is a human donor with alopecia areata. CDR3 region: CASSAESREGYGYTF. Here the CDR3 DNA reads TGTGCCAGCAGCGCCGAGAGTAGGGAGGGTTATGGCTACACCTTC.